This T cell receptor beta chain was documented in a study of T cell responses to AZD1222 COVID-19 vaccine. TCRdb's copy holds only in-frame clones and misses some; the assay was immunoSEQ multiplex PCR. This sample has 90,000 to 100,000 clones; more than 75% occur once, and the top ten carry less than 3.5%. Looked up from germline, CDR1 is SQVTM and CDR2 is ANQGSEA. The length of the CDR3 is 15 residues. V gave up 8 bases and J gave up 0 bases; unmatched junction bases: 5. Note on this clone: The target antigen is unknown.

Study observations and caveats: At study baseline, merely several AZD1222 recipients were seropositive. Donors, mostly white British, included more females; clonal diversity was possibly underestimated.

The specimen comprised peripheral blood, sampled on day 0 of AZD1222 vaccination. This TCR derives from an adult in good health. The chain is built from TRBV29-1 and TRBJ2-1; 12 positions match TRBD2. The CDR3, as DNA: TGCAGCTCGATACTAGCGGGAGGCTCCTACAATGAGCAGTTCTTC. This codes for CSSILAGGSYNEQFF.